This TCR beta chain was sequenced during a study of memory CD4+ T cells and cytomegalovirus serostatus. Study context: This sample comes from healthy Belgian adults, 8 to 10 CMV seropositive, 24 seronegative. Study observations and caveats: The CMV-associated TCR signature appears largely within the CD4+ memory repertoire.

Single viable CD3+CD4+CD8-CD45RO+ cells were sorted as the memory CD4+ T cells. Serum IgG to CMV pp150, pp28, p38 and p52 defined serostatus. This clone was counted once. What it binds is unknown. The CDR3 extends over 16 amino acids. The V gene end was trimmed by 1 base and the J gene end by 4 bases; junction bases not matched to a gene: 6. Germline CDR1 reads SGHTA; CDR2 reads FQGNSA. Repertoires were generated with immunoSEQ multiplex PCR, while TCRdb's copy carries only in-frame clones and drops some. The sample lists about 56,000 clones, around three quarters seen once, with about 2.6% in the top ten.

Source material: memory CD4+ T cells from blood. The gene calls are TRBV7-2 and TRBJ2-3, with 9 positions matching TRBD2. The sequence derives from an adult in good health and CMV-seropositive. The CDR3 sequence is CASSLGAGGVADTQYF. CDR3 coding DNA: TGTGCCAGCAGCTTAGGAGCGGGAGGTGTAGCAGATACGCAGTATTTT.